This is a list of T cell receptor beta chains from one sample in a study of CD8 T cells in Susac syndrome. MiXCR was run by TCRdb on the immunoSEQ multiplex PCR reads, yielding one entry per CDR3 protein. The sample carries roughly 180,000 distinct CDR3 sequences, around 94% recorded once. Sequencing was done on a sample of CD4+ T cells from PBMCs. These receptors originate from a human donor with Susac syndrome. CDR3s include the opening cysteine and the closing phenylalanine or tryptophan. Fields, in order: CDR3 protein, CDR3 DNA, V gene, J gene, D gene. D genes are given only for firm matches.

CDR3 protein: CASSYNGGSGNTVYF
CDR3 DNA: TGTGCCAGCAGCTACAACGGGGGCTCTGGAAACACCGTATATTTT
V gene: TRBV13
J gene: TRBJ1-3
D gene: .

CDR3 protein: CASSTGQGREKLFF
CDR3 DNA: TGTGCCAGTAGCACTGGACAGGGACGAGAAAAACTGTTTTTT
V gene: TRBV19
J gene: TRBJ1-4
D gene: TRBD1

CDR3 protein: CASSFREEETQYF
CDR3 DNA: TGTGCCAGCAGCTTCCGGGAAGAGGAGACCCAGTACTTC
V gene: TRBV3-1
J gene: TRBJ2-5
D gene: .

CDR3 protein: CASSGQLVYGYTF
CDR3 DNA: TGTGCCAGCAGTGGACAGTTAGTCTATGGCTACACCTTC
V gene: TRBV2
J gene: TRBJ1-2
D gene: .

CDR3 protein: CASSIGANTGELFF
CDR3 DNA: TGTGCCAGCTCCATCGGAGCGAACACCGGGGAGCTGTTTTTT
V gene: TRBV2
J gene: TRBJ2-2
D gene: .

CDR3 protein: CATSTGTAGEKLFF
CDR3 DNA: TGTGCCACCAGCACCGGGACAGCCGGAGAAAAACTGTTTTTT
V gene: TRBV15
J gene: TRBJ1-4
D gene: TRBD1

CDR3 protein: CSVDTADGYTF
CDR3 DNA: TGCAGCGTTGACACGGCTGATGGCTACACCTTC
V gene: TRBV29-1
J gene: TRBJ1-2
D gene: .

CDR3 protein: CASRSTGGSKTQYF
CDR3 DNA: TGTGCCAGCAGGTCGACAGGGGGCTCAAAGACCCAGTACTTC
V gene: TRBV6-2/TRBV6-3
J gene: TRBJ2-5
D gene: TRBD1

CDR3 protein: CASSRIGTQYF
CDR3 DNA: TGTGCCAGCAGCCGCATCGGGACCCAGTACTTC
V gene: TRBV14
J gene: TRBJ2-5
D gene: .

CDR3 protein: CASSEDTSGGAKETQYF
CDR3 DNA: TGTGCCAGCAGTGAAGATACTAGCGGGGGGGCCAAAGAGACCCAGTACTTC
V gene: TRBV2
J gene: TRBJ2-5
D gene: TRBD2

CDR3 protein: CASGPPGAAGGGFTQYF
CDR3 DNA: TGTGCTAGTGGTCCCCCGGGGGCCGCTGGAGGGGGCTTTACTCAGTACTTC
V gene: TRBV12-5
J gene: TRBJ2-4
D gene: .

CDR3 protein: CASSEAVRRAEQFF
CDR3 DNA: TGTGCCAGCAGTGAAGCGGTTAGAAGGGCTGAGCAGTTCTTC
V gene: TRBV2
J gene: TRBJ2-1
D gene: .

CDR3 protein: CASSLGKQGHEQYF
CDR3 DNA: TGCGCCAGCAGCTTGGGCAAACAGGGGCACGAGCAGTACTTC
V gene: TRBV5-1
J gene: TRBJ2-7
D gene: TRBD1

CDR3 protein: CASSSNVLGFDGYTF
CDR3 DNA: TGTGCCAGCAGCTCCAATGTTCTCGGGTTCGATGGCTACACCTTC
V gene: TRBV2
J gene: TRBJ1-2
D gene: .

CDR3 protein: CASSRQGANQPQHF
CDR3 DNA: TGTGCCAGCTCAAGACAGGGGGCTAATCAGCCCCAGCATTTT
V gene: TRBV18
J gene: TRBJ1-5
D gene: TRBD1

CDR3 protein: CASSPLAGGANEQFF
CDR3 DNA: TGTGCCAGCAGCCCGCTAGCGGGAGGTGCGAATGAGCAGTTCTTC
V gene: TRBV6-2/TRBV6-3
J gene: TRBJ2-1
D gene: TRBD2

CDR3 protein: CSASPPSGSGNEQFF
CDR3 DNA: TGCAGTGCTAGCCCTCCCAGCGGGAGCGGCAATGAGCAGTTCTTC
V gene: TRBV20-1
J gene: TRBJ2-1
D gene: TRBD2

CDR3 protein: CAWSPGTVLYGYTF
CDR3 DNA: TGTGCCTGGAGTCCCGGGACAGTTCTCTATGGCTACACCTTC
V gene: TRBV30
J gene: TRBJ1-2
D gene: TRBD1

CDR3 protein: CACISRSYNEQFF
CDR3 DNA: TGTGCCTGTATCTCCCGCAGTTACAATGAGCAGTTCTTC
V gene: TRBV30
J gene: TRBJ2-1
D gene: .

CDR3 protein: CASSPVQGAYGYTF
CDR3 DNA: TGTGCCAGCAGCCCCGTGCAGGGGGCTTATGGCTACACCTTC
V gene: TRBV7-9
J gene: TRBJ1-2
D gene: TRBD1

CDR3 protein: CASSHSTSPKDNEQFF
CDR3 DNA: TGTGCCAGCAGCCACTCTACTAGCCCCAAGGACAATGAGCAGTTCTTC
V gene: TRBV4-2
J gene: TRBJ2-1
D gene: .

CDR3 protein: CASSQGGSGNQPQHF
CDR3 DNA: TGTGCCAGCAGCCAGGGGGGATCGGGCAATCAGCCCCAGCATTTT
V gene: TRBV14
J gene: TRBJ1-5
D gene: .

CDR3 protein: CASSQYRGHEQYF
CDR3 DNA: TGTGCCAGCAGCCAATACAGGGGCCACGAGCAGTACTTC
V gene: TRBV14
J gene: TRBJ2-7
D gene: TRBD1

CDR3 protein: CASSLDTGIDGYTF
CDR3 DNA: TGCGCCAGCAGCTTGGACACAGGGATAGATGGCTACACCTTC
V gene: TRBV5-1
J gene: TRBJ1-2
D gene: .

CDR3 protein: CRSRGGGDAFF
CDR3 DNA: TGCCGAAGCCGGGGGGGAGGTGATGCTTTCTTT
V gene: TRBV20-1
J gene: TRBJ1-1
D gene: .

CDR3 protein: CASSLEQGTDEQYF
CDR3 DNA: TGCGCCAGCAGCTTGGAGCAGGGTACGGACGAGCAGTACTTC
V gene: TRBV5-1
J gene: TRBJ2-7
D gene: .

CDR3 protein: CRGGTNYGYTF
CDR3 DNA: TGCAGGGGGGGCACTAACTATGGCTACACCTTC
V gene: TRBV20-1
J gene: TRBJ1-2
D gene: .